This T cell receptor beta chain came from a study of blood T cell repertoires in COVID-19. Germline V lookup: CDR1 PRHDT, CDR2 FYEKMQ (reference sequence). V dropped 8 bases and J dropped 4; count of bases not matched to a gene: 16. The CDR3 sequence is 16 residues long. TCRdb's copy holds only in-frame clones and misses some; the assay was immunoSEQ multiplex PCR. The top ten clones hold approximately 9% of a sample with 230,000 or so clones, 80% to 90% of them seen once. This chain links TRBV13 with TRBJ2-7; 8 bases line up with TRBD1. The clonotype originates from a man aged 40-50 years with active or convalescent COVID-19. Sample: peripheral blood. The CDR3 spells CASVLNSGTGTYEQYF. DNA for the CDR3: TGTGCCAGCGTCCTTAACTCCGGGACAGGCACTTACGAGCAGTACTTC.